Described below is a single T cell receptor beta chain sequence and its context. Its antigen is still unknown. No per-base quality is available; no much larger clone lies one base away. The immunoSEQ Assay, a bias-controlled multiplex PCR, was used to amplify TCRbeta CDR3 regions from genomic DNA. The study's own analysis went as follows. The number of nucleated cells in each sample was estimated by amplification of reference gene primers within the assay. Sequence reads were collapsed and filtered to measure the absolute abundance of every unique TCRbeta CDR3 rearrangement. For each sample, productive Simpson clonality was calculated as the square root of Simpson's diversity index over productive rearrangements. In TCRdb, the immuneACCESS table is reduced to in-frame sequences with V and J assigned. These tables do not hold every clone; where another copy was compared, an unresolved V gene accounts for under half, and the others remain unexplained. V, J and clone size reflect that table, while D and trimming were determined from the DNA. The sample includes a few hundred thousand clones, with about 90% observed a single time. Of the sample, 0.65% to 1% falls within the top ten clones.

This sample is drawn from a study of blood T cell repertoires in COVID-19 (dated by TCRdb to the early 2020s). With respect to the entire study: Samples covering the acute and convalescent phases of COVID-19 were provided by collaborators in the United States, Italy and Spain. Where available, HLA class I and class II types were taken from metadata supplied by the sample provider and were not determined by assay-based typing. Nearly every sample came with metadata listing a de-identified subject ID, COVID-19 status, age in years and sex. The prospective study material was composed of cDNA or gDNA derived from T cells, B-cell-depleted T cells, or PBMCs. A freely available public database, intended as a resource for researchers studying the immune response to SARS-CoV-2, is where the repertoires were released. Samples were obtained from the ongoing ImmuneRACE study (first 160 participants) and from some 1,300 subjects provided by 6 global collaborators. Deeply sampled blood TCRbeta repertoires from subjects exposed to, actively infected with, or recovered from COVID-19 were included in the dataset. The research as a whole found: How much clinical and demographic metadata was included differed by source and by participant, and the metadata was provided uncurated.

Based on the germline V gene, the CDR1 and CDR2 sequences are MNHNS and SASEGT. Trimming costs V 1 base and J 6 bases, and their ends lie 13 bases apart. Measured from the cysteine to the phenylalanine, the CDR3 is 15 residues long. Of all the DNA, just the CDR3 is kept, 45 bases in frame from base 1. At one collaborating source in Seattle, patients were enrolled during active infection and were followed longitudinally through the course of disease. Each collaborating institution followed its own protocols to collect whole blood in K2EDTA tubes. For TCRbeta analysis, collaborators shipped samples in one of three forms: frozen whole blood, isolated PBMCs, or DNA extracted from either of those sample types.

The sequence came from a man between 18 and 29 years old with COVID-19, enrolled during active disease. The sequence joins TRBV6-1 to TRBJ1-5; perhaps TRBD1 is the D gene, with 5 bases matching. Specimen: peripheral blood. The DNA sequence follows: TGTGCCAGCAGTGAAGTGGGAGGGGTGGTTCAGCCCCAGCATTTT. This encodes CASSEVGGVVQPQHF.